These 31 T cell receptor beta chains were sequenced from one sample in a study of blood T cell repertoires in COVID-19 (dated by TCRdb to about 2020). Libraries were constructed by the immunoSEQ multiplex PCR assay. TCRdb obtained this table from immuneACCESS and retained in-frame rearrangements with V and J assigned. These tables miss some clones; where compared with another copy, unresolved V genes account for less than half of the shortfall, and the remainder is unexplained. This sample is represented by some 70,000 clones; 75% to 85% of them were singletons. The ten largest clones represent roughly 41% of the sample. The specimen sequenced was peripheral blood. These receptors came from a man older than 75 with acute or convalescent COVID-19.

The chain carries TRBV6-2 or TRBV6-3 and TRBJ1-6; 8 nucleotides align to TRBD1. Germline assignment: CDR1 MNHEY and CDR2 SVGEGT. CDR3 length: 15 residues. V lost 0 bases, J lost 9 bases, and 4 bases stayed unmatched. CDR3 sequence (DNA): TGTGCCAGCAGTTACTCGTCCAGGGGGCCTTCACCCCTCCACTTT. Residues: CASSYSSRGPSPLHF.

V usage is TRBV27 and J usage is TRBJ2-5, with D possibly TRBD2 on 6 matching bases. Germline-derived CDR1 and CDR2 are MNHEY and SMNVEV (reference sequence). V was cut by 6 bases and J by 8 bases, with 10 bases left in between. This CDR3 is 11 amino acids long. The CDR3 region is CASRLGGTQYF. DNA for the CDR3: TGTGCCAGCAGGCTGGGAGGAACCCAGTACTTC.

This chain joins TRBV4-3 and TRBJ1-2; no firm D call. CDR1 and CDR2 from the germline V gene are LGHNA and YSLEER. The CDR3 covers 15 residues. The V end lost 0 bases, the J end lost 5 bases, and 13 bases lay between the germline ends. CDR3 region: CASSQDHVGQYGYTF. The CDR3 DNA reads TGCGCCAGCAGCCAAGATCATGTGGGCCAGTATGGCTACACCTTC.

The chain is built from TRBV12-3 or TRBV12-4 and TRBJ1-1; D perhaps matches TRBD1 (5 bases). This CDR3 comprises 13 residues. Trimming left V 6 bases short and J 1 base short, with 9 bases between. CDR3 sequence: CASSLTENTEAFF. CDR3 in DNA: TGTGCCAGCAGCCTGACAGAGAACACTGAAGCTTTCTTT.

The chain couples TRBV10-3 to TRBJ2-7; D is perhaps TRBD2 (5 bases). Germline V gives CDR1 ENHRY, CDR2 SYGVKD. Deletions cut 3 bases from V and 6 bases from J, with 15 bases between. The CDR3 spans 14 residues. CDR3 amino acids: CAISDSRGKTEQYF. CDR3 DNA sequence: TGTGCCATCAGTGACAGTCGGGGAAAGACCGAGCAGTACTTC.

The CDR3 protein is CASSYTHGTSGRATDTQYF. CDR3 nucleotides: TGTGCCAGCAGTTACACCCATGGGACTAGCGGGAGGGCCACAGATACGCAGTATTTT. V is TRBV6-2 or TRBV6-3 and J is TRBJ2-3, with 16 bases that match TRBD2. The CDR3 has 19 amino acids. Per the germline V gene, CDR1 is MNHEY and CDR2 is SVGEGT. With 2 bases clipped from V and 2 bases from J, the junction kept 7 bases outside the gene matches.

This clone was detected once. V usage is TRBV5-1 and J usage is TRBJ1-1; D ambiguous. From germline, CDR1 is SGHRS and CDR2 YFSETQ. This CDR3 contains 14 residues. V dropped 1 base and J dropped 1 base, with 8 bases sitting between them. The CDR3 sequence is CASSLFTENTEAFF. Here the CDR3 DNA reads TGCGCCAGCAGCTTGTTTACAGAGAACACTGAAGCTTTCTTT.

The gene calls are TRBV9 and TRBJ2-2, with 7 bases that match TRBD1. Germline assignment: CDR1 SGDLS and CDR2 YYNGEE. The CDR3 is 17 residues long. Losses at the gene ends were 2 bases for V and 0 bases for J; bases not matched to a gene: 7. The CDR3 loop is CASSVRKTGPNTGELFF. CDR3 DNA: TGTGCCAGCAGCGTTCGAAAGACAGGGCCGAACACCGGGGAGCTGTTTTTT.

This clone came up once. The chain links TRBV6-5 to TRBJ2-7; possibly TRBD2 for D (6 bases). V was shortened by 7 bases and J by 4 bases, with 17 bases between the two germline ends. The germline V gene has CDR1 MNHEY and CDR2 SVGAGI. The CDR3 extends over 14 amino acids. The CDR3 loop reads CASIQTSRPYEQYF. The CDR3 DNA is TGTGCCAGCATACAGACTAGTCGCCCATACGAGCAGTACTTC.

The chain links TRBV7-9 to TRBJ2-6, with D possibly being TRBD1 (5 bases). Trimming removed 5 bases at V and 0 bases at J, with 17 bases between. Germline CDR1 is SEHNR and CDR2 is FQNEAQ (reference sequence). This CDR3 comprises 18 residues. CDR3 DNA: TGTGCCAGCAGCCCACTTGGGGCCGTCCACTCTGGGGCCAACGTCCTGACTTTC. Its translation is CASSPLGAVHSGANVLTF.

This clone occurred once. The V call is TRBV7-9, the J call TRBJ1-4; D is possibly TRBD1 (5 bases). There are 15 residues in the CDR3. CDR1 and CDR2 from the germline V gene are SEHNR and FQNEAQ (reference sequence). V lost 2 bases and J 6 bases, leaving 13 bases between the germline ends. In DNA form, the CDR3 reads TGTGCCAGCAGCTTAAGAGGGGCGGGAGATGAAAAACTGTTTTTT. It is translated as CASSLRGAGDEKLFF.

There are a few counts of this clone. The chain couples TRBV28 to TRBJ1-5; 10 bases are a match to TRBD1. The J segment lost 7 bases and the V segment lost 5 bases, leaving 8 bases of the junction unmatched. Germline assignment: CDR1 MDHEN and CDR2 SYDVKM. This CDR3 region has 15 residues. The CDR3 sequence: CASSPSTGGSQPQHF. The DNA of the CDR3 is TGTGCCAGCAGTCCCTCGACAGGGGGCAGCCAGCCCCAGCATTTT.

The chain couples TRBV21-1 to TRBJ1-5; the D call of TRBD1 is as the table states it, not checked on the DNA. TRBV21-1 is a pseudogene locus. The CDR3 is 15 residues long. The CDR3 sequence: CATTNRGSLNQPQHF. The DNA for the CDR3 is TGTGCCACTACTAACAGGGGGTCCCTCAATCAGCCCCAGCATTTT.

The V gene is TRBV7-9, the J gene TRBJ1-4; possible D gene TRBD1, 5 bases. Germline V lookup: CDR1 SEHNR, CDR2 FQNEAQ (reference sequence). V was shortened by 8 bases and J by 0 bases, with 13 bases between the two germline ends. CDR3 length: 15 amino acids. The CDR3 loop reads CASGRGRATNEKLFF. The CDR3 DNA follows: TGTGCCAGCGGGCGGGGGAGAGCAACTAATGAAAAACTGTTTTTT.

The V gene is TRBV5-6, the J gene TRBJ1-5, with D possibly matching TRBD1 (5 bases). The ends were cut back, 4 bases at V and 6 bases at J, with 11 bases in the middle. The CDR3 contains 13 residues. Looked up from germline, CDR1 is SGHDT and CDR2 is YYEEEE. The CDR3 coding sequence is TGTGCCAGCAGCCCAGGGTCGGGTCAGCCCCAGCATTTT. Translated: CASSPGSGQPQHF.

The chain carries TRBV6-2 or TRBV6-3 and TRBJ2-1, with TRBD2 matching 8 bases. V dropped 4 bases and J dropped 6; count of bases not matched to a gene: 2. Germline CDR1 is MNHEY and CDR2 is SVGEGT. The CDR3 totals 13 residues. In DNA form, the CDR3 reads TGTGCCAGCAGTTTGACTAGCGTCAATGAGCAGTTCTTC. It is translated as CASSLTSVNEQFF.

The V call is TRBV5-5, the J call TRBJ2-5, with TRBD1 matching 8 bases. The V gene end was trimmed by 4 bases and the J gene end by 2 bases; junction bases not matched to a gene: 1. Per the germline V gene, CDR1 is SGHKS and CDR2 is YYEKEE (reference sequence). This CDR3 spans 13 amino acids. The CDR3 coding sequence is TGTGCCAGCAGCCGGACAGGGCAAGAGACCCAGTACTTC. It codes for CASSRTGQETQYF. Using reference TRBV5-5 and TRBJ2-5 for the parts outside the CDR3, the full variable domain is DAGVTQSPTHLIKTRGQQVTLRCSPISGHKSVSWYQQVLGQGPQFIFQYYEKEERGRGNFPDRFSARQFPNYSSELNVNALLLGDSALYLCASSRTGQETQYFGPGTRLLVL.

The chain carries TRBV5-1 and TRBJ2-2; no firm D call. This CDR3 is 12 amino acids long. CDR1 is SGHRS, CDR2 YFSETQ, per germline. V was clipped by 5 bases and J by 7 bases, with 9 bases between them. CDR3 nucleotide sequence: TGCGCCAGCAGTTCAGGAATCGGGGAGCTGTTTTTT. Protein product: CASSSGIGELFF.

The CDR3 sequence is CASSETGVRDSPLHF. As DNA, the CDR3 is TGTGCCAGCAGCGAGACAGGGGTAAGGGATTCACCCCTCCACTTT. The chain has TRBV7-3 and TRBJ1-6; 8 nucleotides line up with TRBD1. This CDR3 has 15 amino acids. Germline loops: CDR1 SGHTA, CDR2 FQGTGA. V was clipped by 5 bases and J by 8 bases; unmatched bases: 8. Based on the CDR3 plus reference TRBV7-3 and TRBJ1-6, the full variable domain is GAGVSQTPSNKVTEKGKYVELRCDPISGHTALYWYRQSLGQGPEFLIYFQGTGAADDSGLPNDRFFAVRPEGSVSTLKIQRTERGDSAVYLCASSETGVRDSPLHFGNGTRLTVT.

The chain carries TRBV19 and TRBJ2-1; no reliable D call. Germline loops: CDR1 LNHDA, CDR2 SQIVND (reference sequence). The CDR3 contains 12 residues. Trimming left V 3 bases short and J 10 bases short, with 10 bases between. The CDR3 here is CASSMVAREQFF. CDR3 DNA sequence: TGTGCCAGTAGTATGGTAGCTCGGGAGCAGTTCTTC.

DNA of the CDR3: TGTGCCAGCAGTTCGGATGGGGGGAAACTGTTTTTT. Amino acids: CASSSDGGKLFF. V gene TRBV12-3 or TRBV12-4 combines with J gene TRBJ1-4; D may be TRBD1 (5 bases). This CDR3 has 12 amino acids. V gave up 4 bases and J gave up 11 bases, with 11 bases separating them.

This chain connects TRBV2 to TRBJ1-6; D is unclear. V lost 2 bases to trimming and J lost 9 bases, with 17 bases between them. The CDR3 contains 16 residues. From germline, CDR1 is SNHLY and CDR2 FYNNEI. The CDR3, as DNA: TGTGCCAGCAGTGAAAGGTGGAGTTCAAGTGGTTCACCCCTCCACTTT. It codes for CASSERWSSSGSPLHF.

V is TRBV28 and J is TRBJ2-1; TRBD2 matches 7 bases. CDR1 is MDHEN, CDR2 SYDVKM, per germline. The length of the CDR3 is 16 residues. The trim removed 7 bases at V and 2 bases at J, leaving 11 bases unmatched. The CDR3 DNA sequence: TGTGCCAGCATCCCGATGTGGGGGGGGGCCTACAATGAGCAGTTCTTC. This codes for CASIPMWGGAYNEQFF.

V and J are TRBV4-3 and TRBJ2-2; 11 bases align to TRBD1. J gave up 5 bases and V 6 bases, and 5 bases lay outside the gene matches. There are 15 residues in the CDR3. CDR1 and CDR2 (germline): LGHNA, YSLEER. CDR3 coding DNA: TGCGCCAGCAGGATGGGACAGGGGGAAACCGGGGAGCTGTTTTTT. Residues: CASRMGQGETGELFF.

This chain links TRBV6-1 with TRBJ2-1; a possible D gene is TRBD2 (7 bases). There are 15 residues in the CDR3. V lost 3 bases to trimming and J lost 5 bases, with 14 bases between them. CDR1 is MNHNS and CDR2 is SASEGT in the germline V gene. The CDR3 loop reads CASSERGLRNNEQFF. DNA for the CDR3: TGTGCCAGCAGTGAGCGGGGGCTTAGGAACAATGAGCAGTTCTTC.

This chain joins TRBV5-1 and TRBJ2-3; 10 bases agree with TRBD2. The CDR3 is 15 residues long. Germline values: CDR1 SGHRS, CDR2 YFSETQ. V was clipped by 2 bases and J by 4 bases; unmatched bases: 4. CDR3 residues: CASSLAGGPSDTQYF. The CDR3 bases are TGCGCCAGCAGCTTAGCGGGAGGGCCGTCAGATACGCAGTATTTT. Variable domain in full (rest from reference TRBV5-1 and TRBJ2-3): KAGVTQTPRYLIKTRGQQVTLSCSPISGHRSVSWYQQTPGQGLQFLFEYFSETQRNKGNFPGRFSGRQFSNSRSEMNVSTLELGDSALYLCASSLAGGPSDTQYFGPGTRLTVL.

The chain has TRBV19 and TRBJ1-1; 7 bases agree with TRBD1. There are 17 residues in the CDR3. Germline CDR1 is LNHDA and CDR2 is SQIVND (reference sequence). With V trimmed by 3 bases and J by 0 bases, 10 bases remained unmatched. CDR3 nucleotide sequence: TGTGCCAGTAGTATTCGTAGTATACAGGGGATGAACACTGAAGCTTTCTTT. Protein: CASSIRSIQGMNTEAFF.

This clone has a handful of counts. The chain's CDR3 is CASSLSAGAVNSPLHF. In nucleotides, the CDR3 is TGTGCCAGCAGTTTATCGGCAGGGGCGGTGAATTCACCCCTCCACTTT. The chain couples TRBV27 to TRBJ1-6, with D possibly being TRBD1 (6 bases). The CDR3 consists of 16 residues. Germline CDR1 MNHEY, CDR2 SMNVEV (reference sequence). V lost 0 bases to trimming and J lost 7 bases, with 13 bases between them.

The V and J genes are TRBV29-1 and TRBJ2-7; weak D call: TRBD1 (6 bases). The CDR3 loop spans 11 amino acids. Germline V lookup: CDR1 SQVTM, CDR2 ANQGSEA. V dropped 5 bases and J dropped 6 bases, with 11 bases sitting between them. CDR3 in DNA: TGCAGCGTTTTGCAGGGGTTCGAGCAGTACTTC. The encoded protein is CSVLQGFEQYF.

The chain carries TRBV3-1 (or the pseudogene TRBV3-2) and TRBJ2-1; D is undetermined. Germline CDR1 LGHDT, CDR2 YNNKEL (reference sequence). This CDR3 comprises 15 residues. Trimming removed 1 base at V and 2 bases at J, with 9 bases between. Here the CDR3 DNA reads TGTGCCAGCAGCCAAGCGGGTCTCACCTACAATGAGCAGTTCTTC. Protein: CASSQAGLTYNEQFF.

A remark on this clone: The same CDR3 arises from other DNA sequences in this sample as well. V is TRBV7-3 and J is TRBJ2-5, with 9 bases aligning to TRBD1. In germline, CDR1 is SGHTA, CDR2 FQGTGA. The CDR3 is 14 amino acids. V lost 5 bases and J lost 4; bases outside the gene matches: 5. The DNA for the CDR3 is TGTGCCAGCAGCCTCACAGGGGGCGGAGAGACCCAGTACTTC. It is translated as CASSLTGGGETQYF.